This T cell receptor beta chain comes out of a study of cytomegalovirus exposure and HLA in healthy donors. Notes on the study in general: In a later analysis, CMV-associated beta chains were mostly HLA-associated, it appeared.

In the PCR, 60 Vbeta and 13 Jbeta primers were used. Original processing methods: An analysis performed later counted 70 million to 90 million unique TCR beta chains (roughly 10 million of them shared). Profiled with immunoSEQ multiplex PCR; TCRdb holds only in-frame clones, not every one. Clone size and the V and J calls come from that table; the DNA yielded D and trimming. The sample has some 140,000 clones; 66% are singletons. The V and J ends lost 4 bases and 5 bases, in that order; junction bases with no gene match: 10. The V gene's germline CDR1 is WNHNN and CDR2 SYGVQD (reference sequence). CDR3 size: 15 residues. This clone appeared a few times. What it binds is unknown.

The chain is built from TRBV10-1 and TRBJ1-1; 7 positions agree with TRBD1. This sequence was found in a human donor in good health. The sequenced material came from PBMCs. CDR3: CASSVLDRRVTEAFF. CDR3 coding DNA: TGCGCCAGCAGTGTCCTGGACAGGAGGGTGACTGAAGCTTTCTTT.